A selection of T cell receptor beta chains follows, all from one sample in a study of shared clonotypes between healthy human individuals. The table came from immunoSEQ multiplex PCR; TCRdb's copy has only in-frame clones and leaves some out. The repertoire holds about 2.1 million clones, approximately 94% seen once, with roughly 1.8% in the top ten. Material: naive CD8+ T cells from PBMCs. The receptors come from a young man in good health. Some clones in this sample may be carry-over from other donors' samples. Each CDR3 is given with its conserved first and last residue. A D gene is named only where the DNA matches it firmly. Clone size is given for some rows only: seen once, a few or many times, or a class if the clone is expanded.

TRBJ1-1,.,.,TRBV11-2,TGTGCCAGCAGCTTAGCAACTGAAGCTTTCTTT,CASSLATEAFF
TRBJ2-7,.,.,TRBV7-9,TGTGCCAGCAGCCGAGAAAACGAGCAGTACTTC,CASSRENEQYF
TRBJ2-1,.,TRBD2,TRBV19,TGTGCCAGTAGTATGGGGGTAGCGGGCCCGCTACGGGAGCAGTTCTTC,CASSMGVAGPLREQFF
TRBJ1-5,.,TRBD1,TRBV11-2,TGTGCCAGCAGCCCGGGACAGGGGCCTGTTAGACATCAGCCCCAGCATTTT,CASSPGQGPVRHQPQHF
TRBJ2-1,.,.,TRBV9,TGTGCCAGCAGCGTACGGAACAGGGCCAACAACAATGAGCAGTTCTTC,CASSVRNRANNNEQFF
TRBJ2-6,.,TRBD1,TRBV28,TGTGCCAGCAGTTTAAGGCTGGGGACAGGGGATGGGGCCAACGTCCTGACTTTC,CASSLRLGTGDGANVLTF
TRBJ2-5,.,TRBD1,TRBV7-2,TGTGCCAGCAGCTCAGGGGGCAAGGAGACCCAGTACTTC,CASSSGGKETQYF
TRBJ2-7,.,.,TRBV28,TGTGCCAGCAGAGTTTGGGGCAGTACGCTCTACGAGCAGTACTTC,CASRVWGSTLYEQYF
TRBJ1-1,few,TRBD1,TRBV19,TGTGCCAGTAGTATAGACTTCCAGGGGGTCACTGAAGCTTTCTTT,CASSIDFQGVTEAFF
TRBJ2-2,.,.,TRBV15,TGTGCCACCAGCCCCTTTGTTGAAGGCCGGACCGGGGAGCTGTTTTTT,CATSPFVEGRTGELFF
TRBJ2-1,.,.,TRBV2,TGTGCCAGCATGACCGCTAGCTCCTACAATGAGCAGTTCTTC,CASMTASSYNEQFF
TRBJ1-1,once,.,TRBV28,TGTGCCAGCACCACGGGACTGATTTTGAACACTGAAGCTTTCTTT,CASTTGLILNTEAFF
TRBJ1-5,.,TRBD1,TRBV19,TGTGCCAGTAGTATAGAGACAGGGCTAAATCAGCCCCAGCATTTT,CASSIETGLNQPQHF
TRBJ2-7,.,.,TRBV4-2,TGTGCCAGCAGCCAAAGCACGTGGGAAACATCCTACGAGCAGTACTTC,CASSQSTWETSYEQYF
TRBJ2-1,.,TRBD2,TRBV7-2,TGTGCCAGCAGCTTCCGAAGCGGGAGGGTAAACAATGAGCAGTTCTTC,CASSFRSGRVNNEQFF
TRBJ2-3,.,.,TRBV11-2,TGTGCCAGCAGCTTAGCAGAACGCACAGATACGCAGTATTTT,CASSLAERTDTQYF
TRBJ1-1,.,TRBD1,TRBV9,TGTGCCAGCAGCGTAGCCCCGGACAGGGCGAACACTGAAGCTTTCTTT,CASSVAPDRANTEAFF
TRBJ2-7,.,.,TRBV2,TGTGCCAGCAGTGAGGCCTCCTACGAGCAGTACTTC,CASSEASYEQYF
TRBJ1-2,.,TRBD1,TRBV19,TGTGCCAGTAGTAGCGGAGAGGGGGCGAGTGGCTACACCTTC,CASSSGEGASGYTF
TRBJ2-2,.,TRBD2,TRBV4-2,TGTGCCAGCAGCCAAGAGGTCAATAGCGGGAGGCCTTTAGGGGGGGAGCTGTTTTTT,CASSQEVNSGRPLGGELFF
TRBJ2-7,.,.,TRBV9,TGTGCCAGCAGCGTAGAAGGTCCTTCCGAGCAGTACTTC,CASSVEGPSEQYF
TRBJ2-7,.,.,TRBV27,TGTGCCAGCAGTGTATCACGCACTAAGTACGAGCAGTACTTC,CASSVSRTKYEQYF
TRBJ2-7,once,TRBD1,TRBV9,TGTGCCAGCAGCGGAGGACAGGGATCCCACGAGCAGTACTTC,CASSGGQGSHEQYF
TRBJ1-1,.,.,TRBV11-1,TGTGCCAGCAGCCACCGCTCCGGGACCTTAGACACTGAAGCTTTCTTT,CASSHRSGTLDTEAFF
TRBJ2-1,.,TRBD2,TRBV10-3,TGTGCCACCCAAGGTGGGACTAGCGGGAGAAGTTCTGGCAATGAGCAGTTCTTC,CATQGGTSGRSSGNEQFF